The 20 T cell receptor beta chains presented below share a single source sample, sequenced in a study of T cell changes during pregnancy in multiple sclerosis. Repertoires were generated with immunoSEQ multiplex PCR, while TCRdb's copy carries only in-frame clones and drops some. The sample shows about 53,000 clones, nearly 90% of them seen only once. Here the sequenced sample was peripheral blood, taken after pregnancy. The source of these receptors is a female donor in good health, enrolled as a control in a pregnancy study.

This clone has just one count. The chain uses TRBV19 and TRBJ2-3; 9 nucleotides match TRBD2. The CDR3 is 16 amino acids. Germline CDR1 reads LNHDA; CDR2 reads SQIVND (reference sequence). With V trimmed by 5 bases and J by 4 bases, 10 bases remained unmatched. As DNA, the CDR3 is TGTGCCAGTAGTCAAGGACTAGCGCGCGGGGCAGATACGCAGTATTTT. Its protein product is CASSQGLARGADTQYF.

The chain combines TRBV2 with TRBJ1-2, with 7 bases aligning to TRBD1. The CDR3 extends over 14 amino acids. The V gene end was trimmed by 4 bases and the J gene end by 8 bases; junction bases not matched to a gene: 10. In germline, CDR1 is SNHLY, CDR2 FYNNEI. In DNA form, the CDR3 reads TGTGCCAGCAGTGCGTCAGGGGGTTCGGGAGGCTACACCTTC. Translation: CASSASGGSGGYTF.

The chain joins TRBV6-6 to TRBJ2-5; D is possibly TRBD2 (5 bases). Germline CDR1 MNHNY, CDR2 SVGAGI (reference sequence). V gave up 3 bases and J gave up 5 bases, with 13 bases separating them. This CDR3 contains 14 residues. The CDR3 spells CASSYPGVGETQYF. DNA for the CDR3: TGTGCCAGCAGTTATCCCGGGGTCGGGGAGACCCAGTACTTC.

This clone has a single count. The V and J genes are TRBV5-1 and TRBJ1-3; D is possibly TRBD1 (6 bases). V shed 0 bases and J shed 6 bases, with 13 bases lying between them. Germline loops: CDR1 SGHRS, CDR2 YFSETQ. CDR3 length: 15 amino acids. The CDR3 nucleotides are TGCGCCAGCAGCTTGGCCCAGGGGCGAAAAAACACCATATATTTT. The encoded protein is CASSLAQGRKNTIYF.

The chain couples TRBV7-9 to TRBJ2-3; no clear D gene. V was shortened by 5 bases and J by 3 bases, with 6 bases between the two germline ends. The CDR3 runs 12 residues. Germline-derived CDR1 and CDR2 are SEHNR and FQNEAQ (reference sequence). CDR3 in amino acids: CASSLETDTQYF. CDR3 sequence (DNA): TGTGCCAGCAGCCTCGAGACAGATACGCAGTATTTT.

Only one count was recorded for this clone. The CDR3 reads CASSSPGKGTGGSYEQYF. The CDR3 DNA reads as TGTGCCAGCAGTTCCCCAGGGAAAGGGACAGGGGGCTCCTACGAGCAGTACTTC. The rearrangement uses TRBV28 and TRBJ2-7, with 11 positions matching TRBD1. The CDR3 is made up of 18 amino acids. V was pared by 4 bases and J by 0 bases, with 11 bases of the junction left unmatched. Germline V gene data show CDR1 as MDHEN and CDR2 as SYDVKM. The full variable domain, in which reference TRBV28 and TRBJ2-7 provide the parts outside the CDR3, is DVKVTQSSRYLVKRTGEKVFLECVQDMDHENMFWYRQDPGLGLRLIYFSYDVKMKEKGDIPEGYSVSREKKERFSLILESASTNQTSMYLCASSSPGKGTGGSYEQYFGPGTRLTVT.

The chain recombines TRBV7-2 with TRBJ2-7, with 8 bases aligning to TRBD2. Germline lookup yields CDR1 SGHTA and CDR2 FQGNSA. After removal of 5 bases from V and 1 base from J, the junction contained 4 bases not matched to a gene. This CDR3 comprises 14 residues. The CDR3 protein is CASSAGGTSYEQYF. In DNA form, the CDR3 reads TGTGCCAGCAGCGCGGGGGGCACTTCCTACGAGCAGTACTTC.

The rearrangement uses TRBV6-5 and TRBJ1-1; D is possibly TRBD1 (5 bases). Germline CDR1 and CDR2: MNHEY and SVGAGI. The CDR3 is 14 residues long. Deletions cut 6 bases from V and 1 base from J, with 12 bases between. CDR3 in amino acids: CASRAGQENTEAFF. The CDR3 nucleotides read TGTGCCAGCAGGGCGGGGCAGGAGAACACTGAAGCTTTCTTT.

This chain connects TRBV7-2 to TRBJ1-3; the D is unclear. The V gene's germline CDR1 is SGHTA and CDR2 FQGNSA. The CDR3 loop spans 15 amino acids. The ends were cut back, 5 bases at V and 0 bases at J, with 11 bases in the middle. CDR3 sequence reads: CASSRNGISGNTIYF. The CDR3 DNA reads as TGTGCCAGCAGCCGAAACGGGATCTCTGGAAACACCATATATTTT.

The CDR3 sequence: CASSELAGPGVEQYF. The DNA for the CDR3 is TGTGCCAGCAGTGAACTAGCGGGGCCAGGGGTGGAGCAGTACTTC. The chain links TRBV2 to TRBJ2-7, with 9 bases aligning to TRBD2. CDR3 size: 15 residues. Trimming at V came to 2 bases and at J to 7 bases, leaving 9 bases not matched to a gene. Germline V CDR1 and CDR2: SNHLY, FYNNEI.

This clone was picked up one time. CDR3 region: CASSWGLRAGGNEQFF. DNA for the CDR3: TGTGCCAGCAGTTGGGGACTCAGGGCGGGAGGCAATGAGCAGTTCTTC. The chain uses TRBV2 and TRBJ2-1; 8 bases align to TRBD2. The V gene end was trimmed by 5 bases and the J gene end by 6 bases; junction bases not matched to a gene: 12. The CDR3 consists of 16 residues. Germline CDR1 and CDR2: SNHLY and FYNNEI.

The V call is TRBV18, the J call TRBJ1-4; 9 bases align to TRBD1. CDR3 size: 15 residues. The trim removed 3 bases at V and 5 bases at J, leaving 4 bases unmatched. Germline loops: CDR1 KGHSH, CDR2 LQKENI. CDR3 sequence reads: CASSPETGGNEKLFF. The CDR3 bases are TGTGCCAGCTCACCTGAGACAGGGGGGAATGAAAAACTGTTTTTT.

CDR3 protein: CASSVDSGNYEQYF. CDR3 coding DNA: TGCGCCAGCAGTGTGGATAGCGGGAATTACGAGCAGTACTTC. V is TRBV10-1 and J is TRBJ2-7; 8 bases map to TRBD2. Per germline, CDR1 WNHNN and CDR2 SYGVQD (reference sequence). J lost 4 bases, V lost 4 bases, and 6 bases had no gene match. The CDR3 runs to 14 residues.

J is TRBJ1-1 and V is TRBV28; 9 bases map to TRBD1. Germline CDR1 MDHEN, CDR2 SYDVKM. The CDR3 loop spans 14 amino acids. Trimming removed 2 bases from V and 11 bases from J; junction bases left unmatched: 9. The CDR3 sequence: CASSLDGTGSKAFF. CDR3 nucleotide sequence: TGTGCCAGCAGTTTAGATGGGACAGGGTCCAAGGCTTTCTTT.

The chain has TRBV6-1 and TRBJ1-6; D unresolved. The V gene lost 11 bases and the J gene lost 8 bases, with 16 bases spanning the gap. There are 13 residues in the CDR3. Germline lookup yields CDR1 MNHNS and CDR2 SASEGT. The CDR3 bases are TGTGCCGCATCCGGAGTCAAGGATTCACCCCTCCACTTT. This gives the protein CAASGVKDSPLHF.

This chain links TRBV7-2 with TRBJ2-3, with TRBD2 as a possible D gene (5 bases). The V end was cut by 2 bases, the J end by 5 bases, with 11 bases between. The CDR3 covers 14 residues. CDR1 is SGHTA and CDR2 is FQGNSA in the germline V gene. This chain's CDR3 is CASSLFSVLDTQYF. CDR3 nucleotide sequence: TGTGCCAGCAGCTTATTTAGCGTCCTAGATACGCAGTATTTT.

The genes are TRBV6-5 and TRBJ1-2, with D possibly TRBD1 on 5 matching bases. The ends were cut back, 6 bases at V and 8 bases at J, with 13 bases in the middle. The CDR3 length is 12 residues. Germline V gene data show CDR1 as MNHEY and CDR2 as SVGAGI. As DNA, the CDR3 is TGTGCCAGCAGAGACAGTTACGGAGGCTACACCTTC. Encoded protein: CASRDSYGGYTF.

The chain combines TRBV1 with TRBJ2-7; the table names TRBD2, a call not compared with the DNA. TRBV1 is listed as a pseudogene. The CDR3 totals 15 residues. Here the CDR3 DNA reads TGCACCAGCAGCCAGGTAACGCTAACCACTCGGGAGCAGTACTTC. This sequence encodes CTSSQVTLTTREQYF.

The CDR3 DNA reads TGCGCCAGCAGCTCCCCTAGCGGGAGCACAGATACGCAGTATTTT. Protein product: CASSSPSGSTDTQYF. The chain employs TRBV5-1 and TRBJ2-3; 8 bases match TRBD2. The germline V gene encodes CDR1 SGHRS and CDR2 YFSETQ. This CDR3 region has 15 residues. Trimming removed 3 bases from V and 0 bases from J; junction bases left unmatched: 3.

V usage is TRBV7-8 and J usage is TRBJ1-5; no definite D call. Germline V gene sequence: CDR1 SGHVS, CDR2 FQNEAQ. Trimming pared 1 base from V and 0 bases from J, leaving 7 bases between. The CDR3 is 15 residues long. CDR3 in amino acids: CASSLESFSNQPQHF. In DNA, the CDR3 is TGTGCCAGCAGCTTAGAGAGCTTTAGCAATCAGCCCCAGCATTTT. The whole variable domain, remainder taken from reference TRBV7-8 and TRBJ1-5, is GAGVSQSPRYKVAKRGQDVALRCDPISGHVSLFWYQQALGQGPEFLTYFQNEAQLDKSGLPSDRFFAERPEGSVSTLKIQRTQQEDSAVYLCASSLESFSNQPQHFGDGTRLSIL.